The entry below gives a single TCR beta chain sequence along with its context. What it binds is unknown. A much more abundant neighbour one base away suggests this may be a read error. The donors, all healthy, were Caucasians living in Russia, aged 6 to 90. Extraction yielded at least 5 micrograms of total RNA per sample. CDR3 length: 15 residues. The data originate from a study of blood T cells in healthy people across ages. Study-wide points: Long-lived donors had more naive CD4+ cells and higher diversity than aged donors.

Primers used in a second PCR of roughly 6 to 12 cycles were a sample-barcoded 5' primer and a J-beta primer mix. The study obtained at least 2.5 million CDR3-containing paired-end reads from every sample. From the 5' RACE reads, TCRdb called clonotypes with MiXCR, one entry per CDR3 protein. The table lists about 810,000 distinct CDR3 sequences, about 37% of them singletons, with approximately 12% in the top ten. The clonotype comes from a young man in good health. The source material was blood. The rearrangement uses TRBV12-3 or TRBV12-4 and TRBJ2-3, with unresolved D. Written as DNA, the CDR3 is TGTGCCAGCAGTTTAGTTGGCAGCACCTCAGATGCGCAGTATTTT. It is translated as CASSLVGSTSDAQYF.